The 3 T cell receptor beta chains reported below all come from one sample, sequenced in a study of OX40 agonist ivuxolimab in advanced cancers. Libraries were prepared by immunoSEQ multiplex PCR; TCRdb keeps only in-frame clonotypes and omits some of them. The sample consists of roughly 45,000 clones, 80% to 95% of them appearing once. The sample consisted of CD4+ or CD8+ T cells sorted from blood, taken in a trial of the OX40 agonist ivuxolimab. The receptors derive from an adult with an advanced solid tumor such as melanoma, head and neck, liver or kidney cancer.

V usage is TRBV2 and J usage is TRBJ2-3, with 8 bases that match TRBD2. Germline V gives CDR1 SNHLY, CDR2 FYNNEI. V was clipped by 3 bases and J by 2 bases; unmatched bases: 13. The CDR3 length is 18 residues. CDR3 amino acids: CASSDPLRAGGNTDTQYF. The CDR3 DNA reads as TGTGCCAGCAGTGACCCCCTTCGGGCGGGGGGAAACACAGATACGCAGTATTTT.

V gene TRBV6-1 combines with J gene TRBJ1-5; TRBD1 might be the D (5 bases). The V and J ends lost 0 bases and 6 bases respectively, with 15 bases between them. CDR1 is MNHNS and CDR2 is SASEGT in the germline V gene. This CDR3 is 16 amino acids long. The CDR3 sequence: CASSEAGGMVVQPQHF. CDR3 DNA sequence: TGTGCCAGCAGTGAAGCTGGGGGAATGGTCGTTCAGCCCCAGCATTTT.

This clone was found once. The chain is built from TRBV5-4 and TRBJ2-7; TRBD1 aligns across 8 bases. The V gene end was trimmed by 4 bases and the J gene end by 5 bases; junction bases not matched to a gene: 5. CDR1 SGHNT and CDR2 YYREEE come from the germline V gene (reference sequence). This CDR3 has 13 amino acids. The CDR3 sequence: CASSADRAHEQYV. The CDR3 coding sequence is TGTGCCAGCAGCGCGGACAGGGCTCACGAGCAGTACGTC.